The rows below give T cell receptor beta chains drawn from one sample of a study of shared clonotypes between healthy human individuals. TCRdb's copy holds only in-frame clones and misses some; the assay was immunoSEQ multiplex PCR. The sample includes about 700,000 clones, 92% of them seen just once. The sample was naive CD8+ T cells sorted from blood. The receptors originated from a man aged 25-40 years in good health. The CDR3 runs from the conserved cysteine through the conserved F or W. Each record gives: D gene, V gene, clone size, J gene, CDR3 protein, CDR3 DNA. D genes are given only for firm matches. Size is stated for part of the rows, as once, few or many counts, or as a class when the clone is expanded.

>TRBD2|TRBV7-8|-|TRBJ2-2
CASSSASGSWTGELFF
TGTGCCAGCAGCTCCGCCAGCGGGAGTTGGACCGGGGAGCTGTTTTTT
>-|TRBV11-2|-|TRBJ2-7
CASSFYQGLSYEQYF
TGTGCCAGCAGCTTCTACCAGGGACTTTCCTACGAGCAGTACTTC
>-|TRBV28|-|TRBJ1-5
CASSLTESNQPQHF
TGTGCCAGCAGTCTGACAGAGAGCAATCAGCCCCAGCATTTT
>TRBD2|TRBV11-2|-|TRBJ2-4
CASSLGASGRAKNIQYF
TGTGCCAGCAGCTTAGGGGCTAGCGGGAGGGCCAAAAACATTCAGTACTTC
>-|TRBV4-1|-|TRBJ2-1
CASSQAGAYHEQFF
TGCGCCAGCAGCCAAGCCGGGGCCTACCATGAGCAGTTCTTC
>-|TRBV5-5|-|TRBJ1-1
CASSLQAVRDTEAFF
TGTGCCAGCAGCCTGCAGGCGGTCAGGGACACTGAAGCTTTCTTT
>-|TRBV7-2|-|TRBJ2-7
CASSLNLLATYEQYF
TGTGCCAGCAGCTTAAACTTACTAGCAACCTACGAGCAGTACTTC
>-|TRBV7-9|-|TRBJ1-1
CASSLAYGTEAFF
TGTGCCAGCAGCTTAGCCTACGGGACAGAAGCTTTCTTT
>-|TRBV27|once|TRBJ2-1
CASSSSSVSYNEQFF
TGTGCCAGCAGTTCATCTAGCGTCTCCTACAATGAGCAGTTCTTC
>TRBD1|TRBV4-1|-|TRBJ2-7
CASSQLSSGTGIYEQYF
TGCGCCAGCAGCCAATTAAGCTCCGGGACAGGGATCTACGAGCAGTACTTC
>-|TRBV15|-|TRBJ2-7
CATSEQTLGHSEQYF
TGTGCCACCAGTGAACAGACCCTTGGGCACTCCGAGCAGTACTTC
>TRBD1|TRBV19|-|TRBJ2-7
CASSLRDRAYEQYF
TGTGCCAGTAGTCTCCGGGACAGGGCGTACGAGCAGTACTTC
>TRBD2|TRBV5-1|-|TRBJ2-1
CASSSGLAGKNYNEQFF
TGCGCCAGCAGCTCGGGACTAGCGGGAAAAAACTACAATGAGCAGTTCTTC
>-|TRBV7-9|-|TRBJ2-2
CASSYRTGRVDTGELFF
TGTGCCAGCAGTTACAGGACCGGCAGGGTAGACACCGGGGAGCTGTTTTTT
>-|TRBV10-3|-|TRBJ2-1
CAISEYESQFF
TGTGCCATCAGTGAGTATGAGTCCCAGTTCTTC
>TRBD2|TRBV6-4|-|TRBJ2-2
CASSFVAGVAGELFF
TGTGCCAGCAGTTTCGTAGCGGGAGTGGCCGGGGAGCTGTTTTTT
>TRBD1|TRBV10-2|-|TRBJ2-2
CASTDREGVVTGELFF
TGCGCCAGTACGGACAGGGAAGGCGTAGTCACCGGGGAGCTGTTTTTT
>-|TRBV27|once|TRBJ2-2
CASSLWTGYTGELFF
TGTGCCAGCAGTTTATGGACTGGATACACCGGGGAGCTGTTTTTT
>TRBD1|TRBV7-3|-|TRBJ2-7
CASSLSGQGTYEQYF
TGTGCCAGCAGCTTATCGGGACAGGGGACCTACGAGCAGTACTTC
>-|TRBV5-4|-|TRBJ2-1
CASSLRPGGYNEQFF
TGTGCCAGCAGCTTGCGCCCAGGGGGGTACAATGAGCAGTTCTTC
>-|TRBV5-1|-|TRBJ2-1
CASQRGTSEYNEQFF
TGCGCCAGCCAAAGGGGGACCTCCGAGTACAATGAGCAGTTCTTC
>-|TRBV9|-|TRBJ2-1
CASSAAGSYNEQFF
TGTGCCAGCAGCGCCGCGGGGTCCTACAATGAGCAGTTCTTC
>-|TRBV9|-|TRBJ2-1
CASSVGGAEQFF
TGTGCCAGCAGCGTAGGGGGGGCTGAGCAGTTCTTC
>TRBD2|TRBV9|-|TRBJ2-2
CASSMLAGAPPNTGELFF
TGTGCCAGCAGCATGCTAGCGGGAGCACCTCCGAACACCGGGGAGCTGTTTTTT
>-|TRBV7-2|-|TRBJ1-3
CASSSSTMGSGNTIYF
TGTGCCAGCAGCTCCTCTACCATGGGAAGTGGAAACACCATATATTTT
>TRBD2|TRBV4-3|-|TRBJ2-1
CASSHAASGSSYNEQFF
TGCGCCAGCAGCCATGCAGCTAGCGGGAGTTCTTACAATGAGCAGTTCTTC
>-|TRBV29-1|once|TRBJ2-7
CSVEAGTAYEQYF
TGCAGCGTTGAGGCGGGGACAGCCTACGAGCAGTACTTC
>-|TRBV28|-|TRBJ2-7
CASSRSYEQYF
TGTGCCAGCAGTAGATCCTACGAGCAGTACTTC
>TRBD1|TRBV27|-|TRBJ1-5
CASSLGTGRIQPQHF
TGTGCCAGCAGTTTGGGGACAGGGCGGATTCAGCCCCAGCATTTT
>-|TRBV11-2|-|TRBJ2-3
CASSLLSPPDTQYF
TGTGCCAGCAGCCTTTTAAGTCCCCCAGATACGCAGTATTTT
>TRBD1|TRBV7-8|-|TRBJ2-7
CASSLTGVEQYF
TGTGCCAGCAGCTTAACAGGGGTCGAGCAGTACTTC
>TRBD1|TRBV19|-|TRBJ2-1
CASSIRTGVNEQFF
TGTGCCAGTAGTATCCGGACAGGGGTGAATGAGCAGTTCTTC
>-|TRBV29-1|once|TRBJ1-1
CSVDSRATEAFF
TGCAGCGTTGATTCAAGGGCGACAGAAGCTTTCTTT
>-|TRBV27|-|TRBJ2-1
CASSLGNEQFF
TGTGCCAGCAGTTTAGGTAATGAGCAGTTCTTC
>-|TRBV7-9|medium-sized|TRBJ2-5
CASSLPGTPGLETQYF
TGTGCCAGCAGCTTGCCCGGGACGCCGGGGTTAGAGACCCAGTACTTC
>-|TRBV2|once|TRBJ2-7
CASSVDGGLSYEQYF
TGTGCCAGCAGTGTGGACGGCGGGCTTTCCTACGAGCAGTACTTC
>-|TRBV15|once|TRBJ2-1
CATSRVLAYNEQFF
TGTGCCACCAGCAGAGTACTAGCCTACAATGAGCAGTTCTTC
>-|TRBV4-1|-|TRBJ2-1
CASSQDRGDGGDRSYNEQFF
TGCGCCAGCAGCCAAGATCGAGGGGACGGAGGGGACCGATCCTACAATGAGCAGTTCTTC
>-|TRBV5-1|-|TRBJ2-7
CASSLGQGLNEQYF
TGCGCCAGCAGCTTGGGACAGGGACTGAACGAGCAGTACTTC
>-|TRBV29-1|once|TRBJ1-1
CSVRTPENTEAFF
TGCAGCGTTCGAACCCCGGAGAACACTGAAGCTTTCTTT
>-|TRBV9|-|TRBJ2-7
CASSILDGYEQYF
TGTGCCAGCAGCATCCTAGACGGCTACGAGCAGTACTTC
>-|TRBV9|-|TRBJ2-5
CASSETGGAQETQYF
TGTGCCAGCAGCGAAACTGGGGGGGCCCAAGAGACCCAGTACTTC
>TRBD2|TRBV7-9|-|TRBJ2-2
CASSLGLAGLPHGELFF
TGTGCCAGCAGCCTCGGACTAGCGGGCCTCCCCCACGGGGAGCTGTTTTTT
>TRBD1|TRBV9|-|TRBJ2-7
CASSVARTGSSYEQYF
TGTGCCAGCAGCGTAGCCCGGACAGGGAGCTCCTACGAGCAGTACTTC
>-|TRBV10-1|-|TRBJ2-1
CASSAKVESYNEQFF
TGCGCCAGCAGTGCGAAGGTAGAATCCTACAATGAGCAGTTCTTC
>TRBD1|TRBV28|-|TRBJ2-7
CASSALGKPGQVRYEQYF
TGTGCCAGCAGCGCCCTCGGTAAGCCGGGACAGGTCCGATACGAGCAGTACTTC
>-|TRBV29-1|-|TRBJ1-1
CSVEINTEAFF
TGCAGCGTTGAAATTAACACTGAAGCTTTCTTT
>TRBD2|TRBV15|-|TRBJ2-3
CATSTTDPGLVSLDTQYF
TGTGCCACCAGCACCACAGACCCGGGACTAGTGTCATTGGATACGCAGTATTTT
>-|TRBV7-9|-|TRBJ1-1
CASSFGHTEAFF
TGTGCCAGCAGCTTTGGTCACACTGAAGCTTTCTTT
>TRBD2|TRBV7-2|once|TRBJ2-7
CASSLGLELYEQYF
TGTGCCAGCAGCCTGGGACTAGAGCTATACGAGCAGTACTTC
>TRBD2|TRBV4-3|-|TRBJ2-7
CASSPGLATPGEQYF
TGCGCCAGCAGCCCGGGACTAGCGACCCCCGGCGAGCAGTACTTC
>-|TRBV19|-|TRBJ2-1
CASSIDFTGRYNEQFF
TGTGCCAGTAGTATAGACTTTACGGGACGCTACAATGAGCAGTTCTTC
>-|TRBV30|once|TRBJ1-2
CAWSPVAGSNYGYTF
TGTGCCTGGAGTCCTGTGGCGGGGTCTAACTATGGCTACACCTTC
>-|TRBV7-9|-|TRBJ2-1
CASSFDLSSYNEQFF
TGTGCCAGCAGCTTCGACCTAAGCTCCTACAATGAGCAGTTCTTC
>-|TRBV11-2|-|TRBJ2-6
CASSLIFSGANVLTF
TGTGCCAGCAGCTTAATCTTCTCTGGGGCCAACGTCCTGACTTTC
>-|TRBV2|-|TRBJ2-7
CASRGDSSYEQYF
TGTGCCAGCAGGGGAGACAGCTCCTACGAGCAGTACTTC
>-|TRBV7-9|-|TRBJ1-2
CASSPPGGIVYGYTF
TGTGCCAGCAGCCCTCCAGGTGGCATTGTCTATGGCTACACCTTC